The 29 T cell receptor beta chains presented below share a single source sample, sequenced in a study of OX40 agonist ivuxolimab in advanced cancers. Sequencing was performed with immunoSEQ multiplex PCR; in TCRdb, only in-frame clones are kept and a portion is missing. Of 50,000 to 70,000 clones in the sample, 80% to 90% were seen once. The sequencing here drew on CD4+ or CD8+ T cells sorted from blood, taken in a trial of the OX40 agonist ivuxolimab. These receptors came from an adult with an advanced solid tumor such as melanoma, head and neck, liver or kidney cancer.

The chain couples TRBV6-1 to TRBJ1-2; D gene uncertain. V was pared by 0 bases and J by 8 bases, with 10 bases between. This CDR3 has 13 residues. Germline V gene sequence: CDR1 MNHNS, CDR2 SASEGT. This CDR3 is CASSEASGAGYTF. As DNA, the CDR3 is TGTGCCAGCAGTGAAGCGTCAGGTGCCGGCTACACCTTC.

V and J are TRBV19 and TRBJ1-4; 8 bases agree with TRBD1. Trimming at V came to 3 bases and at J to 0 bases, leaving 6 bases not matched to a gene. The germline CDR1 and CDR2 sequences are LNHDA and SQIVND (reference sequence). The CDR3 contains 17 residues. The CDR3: CASSIGQGATTNEKLFF. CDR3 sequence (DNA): TGTGCCAGTAGTATCGGCCAGGGGGCAACAACTAATGAAAAACTGTTTTTT.

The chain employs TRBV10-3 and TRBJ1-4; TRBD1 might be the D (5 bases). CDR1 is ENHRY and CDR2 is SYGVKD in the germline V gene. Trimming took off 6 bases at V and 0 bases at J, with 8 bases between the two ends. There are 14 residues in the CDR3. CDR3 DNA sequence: TGTGCCATCAGGCAGGGTCCAACTAATGAAAAACTGTTTTTT. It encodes CAIRQGPTNEKLFF.

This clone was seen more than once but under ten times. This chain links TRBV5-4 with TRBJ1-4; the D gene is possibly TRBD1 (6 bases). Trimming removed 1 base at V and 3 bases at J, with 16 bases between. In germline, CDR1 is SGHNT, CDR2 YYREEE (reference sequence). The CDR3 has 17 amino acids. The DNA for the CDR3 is TGTGCCAGCAGCTTGTCCCCCGGGGGCGCGTCTAATGAAAAACTGTTTTTT. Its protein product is CASSLSPGGASNEKLFF.

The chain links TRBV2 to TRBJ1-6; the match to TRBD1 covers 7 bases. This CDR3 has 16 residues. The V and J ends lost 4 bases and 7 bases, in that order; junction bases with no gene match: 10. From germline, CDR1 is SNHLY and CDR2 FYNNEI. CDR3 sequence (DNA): TGTGCCAGCAGTGTAGGGCAGGGGGGATTCAATTCACCCCTCCACTTT. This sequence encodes CASSVGQGGFNSPLHF.

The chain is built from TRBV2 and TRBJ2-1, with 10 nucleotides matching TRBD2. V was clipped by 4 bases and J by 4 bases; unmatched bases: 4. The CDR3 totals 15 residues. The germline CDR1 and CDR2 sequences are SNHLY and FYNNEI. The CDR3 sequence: CASSGTSGGYNEQFF. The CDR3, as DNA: TGTGCCAGCAGTGGGACTAGCGGAGGATACAATGAGCAGTTCTTC.

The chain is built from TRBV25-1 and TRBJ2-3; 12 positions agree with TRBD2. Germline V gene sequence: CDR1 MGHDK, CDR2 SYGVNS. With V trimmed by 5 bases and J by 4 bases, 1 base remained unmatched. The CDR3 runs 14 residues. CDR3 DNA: TGTGCCAGCAGTCTAGCGGGGGGGGCAGATACGCAGTATTTT. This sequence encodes CASSLAGGADTQYF.

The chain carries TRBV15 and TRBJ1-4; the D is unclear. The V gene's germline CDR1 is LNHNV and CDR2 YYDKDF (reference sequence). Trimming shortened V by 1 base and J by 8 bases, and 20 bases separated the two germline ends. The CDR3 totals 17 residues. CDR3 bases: TGTGCCACCAGCAGAGCGCCCCACATGTTGCTAGGGGAAAAACTGTTTTTT. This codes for CATSRAPHMLLGEKLFF.

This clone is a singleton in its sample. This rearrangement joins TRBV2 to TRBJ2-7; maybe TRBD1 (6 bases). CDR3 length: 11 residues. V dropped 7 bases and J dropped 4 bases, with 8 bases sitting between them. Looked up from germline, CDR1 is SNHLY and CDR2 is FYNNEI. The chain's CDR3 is CASNRVYEQYF. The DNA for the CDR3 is TGTGCCAGCAACAGGGTGTACGAGCAGTACTTC.

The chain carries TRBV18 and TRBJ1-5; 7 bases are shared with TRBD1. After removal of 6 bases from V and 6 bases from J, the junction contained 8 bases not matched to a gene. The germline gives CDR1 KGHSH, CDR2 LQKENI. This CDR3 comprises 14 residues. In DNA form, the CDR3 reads TGTGCCAGCTCGGAGGGGGCGCATGGTCAGCCCCAGCATTTT. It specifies CASSEGAHGQPQHF.

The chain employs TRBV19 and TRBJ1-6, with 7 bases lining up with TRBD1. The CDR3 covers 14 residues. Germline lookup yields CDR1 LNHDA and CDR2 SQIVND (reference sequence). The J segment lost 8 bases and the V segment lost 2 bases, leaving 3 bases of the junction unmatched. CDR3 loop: CASSIQGGDSPLHF. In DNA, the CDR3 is TGTGCCAGTAGTATACAGGGGGGCGATTCACCCCTCCACTTT.

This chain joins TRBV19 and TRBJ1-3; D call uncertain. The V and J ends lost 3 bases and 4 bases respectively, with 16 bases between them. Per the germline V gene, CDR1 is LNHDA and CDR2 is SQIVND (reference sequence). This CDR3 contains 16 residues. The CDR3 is CASSISLWGTGNTIYF. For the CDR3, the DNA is TGTGCCAGTAGTATTTCGCTGTGGGGAACCGGAAACACCATATATTTT.

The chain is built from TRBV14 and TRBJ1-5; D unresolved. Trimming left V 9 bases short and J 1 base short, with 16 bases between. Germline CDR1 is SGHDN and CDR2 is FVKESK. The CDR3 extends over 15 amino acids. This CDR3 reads CARLGSRWSNQPQHF. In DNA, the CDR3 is TGTGCCAGGCTTGGGTCGAGGTGGAGCAATCAGCCCCAGCATTTT.

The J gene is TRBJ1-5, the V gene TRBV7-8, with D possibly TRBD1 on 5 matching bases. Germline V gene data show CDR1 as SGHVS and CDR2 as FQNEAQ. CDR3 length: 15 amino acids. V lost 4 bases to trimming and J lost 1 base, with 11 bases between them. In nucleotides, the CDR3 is TGTGCCAGCAGCTCTTCAGGGACGAGCAATCAGCCCCAGCATTTT. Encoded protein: CASSSSGTSNQPQHF.

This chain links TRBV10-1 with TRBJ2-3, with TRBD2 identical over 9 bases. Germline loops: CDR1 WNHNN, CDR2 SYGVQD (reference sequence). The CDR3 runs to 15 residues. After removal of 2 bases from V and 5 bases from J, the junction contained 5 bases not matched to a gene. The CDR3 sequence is CASSEAGGPQDTQYF. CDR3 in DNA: TGCGCCAGCAGTGAGGCGGGAGGGCCGCAAGATACGCAGTATTTT.

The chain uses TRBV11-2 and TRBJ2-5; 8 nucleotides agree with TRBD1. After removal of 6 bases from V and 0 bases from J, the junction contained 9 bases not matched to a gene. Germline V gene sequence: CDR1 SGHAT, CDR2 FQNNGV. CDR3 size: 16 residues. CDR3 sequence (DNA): TGTGCCAGCAGGTTTGGACAGGGACTCTACCAAGAGACCCAGTACTTC. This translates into CASRFGQGLYQETQYF.

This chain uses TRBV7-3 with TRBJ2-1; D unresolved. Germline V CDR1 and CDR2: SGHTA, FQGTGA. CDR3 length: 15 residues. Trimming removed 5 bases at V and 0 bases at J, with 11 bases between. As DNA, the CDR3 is TGTGCCAGCAGCCTCACGTTAAGCTCCTACAATGAGCAGTTCTTC. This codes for CASSLTLSSYNEQFF.

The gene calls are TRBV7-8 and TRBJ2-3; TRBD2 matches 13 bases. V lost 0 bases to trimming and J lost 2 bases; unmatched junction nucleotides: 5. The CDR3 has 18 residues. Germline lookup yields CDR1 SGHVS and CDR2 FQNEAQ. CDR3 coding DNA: TGTGCCAGCAGCTTAGCGAGACTAGCGGGAGGCACCACAGATACGCAGTATTTT. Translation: CASSLARLAGGTTDTQYF.

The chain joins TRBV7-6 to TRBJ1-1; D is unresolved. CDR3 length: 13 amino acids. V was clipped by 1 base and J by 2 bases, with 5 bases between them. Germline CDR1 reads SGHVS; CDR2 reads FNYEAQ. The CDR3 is CASSLGRNTEAFF. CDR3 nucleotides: TGTGCCAGCAGCTTAGGCAGAAACACTGAAGCTTTCTTT.

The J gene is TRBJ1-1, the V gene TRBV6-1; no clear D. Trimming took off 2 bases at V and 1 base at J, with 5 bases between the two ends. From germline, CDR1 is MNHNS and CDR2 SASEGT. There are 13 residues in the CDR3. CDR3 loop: CASSEQRNTEAFF. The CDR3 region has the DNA TGTGCCAGCAGTGAACAGAGGAACACTGAAGCTTTCTTT.

The CDR3 sequence: CASSGGTGSYEQYF. In DNA, the CDR3 is TGCGCCAGCAGCGGGGGGACAGGGAGCTACGAGCAGTACTTC. The chain recombines TRBV5-1 with TRBJ2-7; TRBD1 agrees at 9 bases. Germline V gene sequence: CDR1 SGHRS, CDR2 YFSETQ. J was trimmed by 3 bases and V by 4 bases; bases with no gene match: 5. The CDR3 covers 14 residues. Full variable domain (outside the CDR3, taken from reference TRBV5-1 and TRBJ2-7): KAGVTQTPRYLIKTRGQQVTLSCSPISGHRSVSWYQQTPGQGLQFLFEYFSETQRNKGNFPGRFSGRQFSNSRSEMNVSTLELGDSALYLCASSGGTGSYEQYFGPGTRLTVT.

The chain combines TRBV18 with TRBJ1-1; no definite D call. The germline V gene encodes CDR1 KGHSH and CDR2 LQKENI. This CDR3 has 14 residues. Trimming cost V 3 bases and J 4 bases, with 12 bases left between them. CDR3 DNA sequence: TGTGCCAGCTCACCGACGGAGGGTGGCACTGAAGCTTTCTTT. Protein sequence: CASSPTEGGTEAFF.

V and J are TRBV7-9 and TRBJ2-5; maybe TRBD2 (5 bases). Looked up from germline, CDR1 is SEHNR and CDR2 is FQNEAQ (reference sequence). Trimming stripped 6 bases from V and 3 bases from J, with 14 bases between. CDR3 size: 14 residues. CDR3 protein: CASSPLALKETQYF. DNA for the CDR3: TGTGCCAGCAGTCCTCTAGCATTAAAAGAGACCCAGTACTTC.

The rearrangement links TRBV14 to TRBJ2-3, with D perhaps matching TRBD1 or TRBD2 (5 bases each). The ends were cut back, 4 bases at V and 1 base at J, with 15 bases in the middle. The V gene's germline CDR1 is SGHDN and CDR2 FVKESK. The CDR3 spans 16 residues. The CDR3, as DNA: TGTGCCAGCAGCCGGGGACGCAGCCTAGGCACAGATACGCAGTATTTT. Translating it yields CASSRGRSLGTDTQYF.

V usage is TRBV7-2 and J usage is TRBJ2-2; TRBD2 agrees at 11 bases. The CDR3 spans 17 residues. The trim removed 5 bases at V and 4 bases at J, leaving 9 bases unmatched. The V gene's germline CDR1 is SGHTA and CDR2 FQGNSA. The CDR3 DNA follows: TGTGCCAGCAGCCTTCCCGGGACTAGCGGTACCACCGGGGAGCTGTTTTTT. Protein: CASSLPGTSGTTGELFF.

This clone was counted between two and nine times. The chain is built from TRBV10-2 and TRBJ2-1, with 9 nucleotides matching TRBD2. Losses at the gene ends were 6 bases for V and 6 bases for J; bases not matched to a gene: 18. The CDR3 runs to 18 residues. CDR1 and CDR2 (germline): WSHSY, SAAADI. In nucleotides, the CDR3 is TGCGCCAGCAGCGAGCCGTTGGGGCGGCTAGCGGGGCTCAATGAGCAGTTCTTC. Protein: CASSEPLGRLAGLNEQFF.

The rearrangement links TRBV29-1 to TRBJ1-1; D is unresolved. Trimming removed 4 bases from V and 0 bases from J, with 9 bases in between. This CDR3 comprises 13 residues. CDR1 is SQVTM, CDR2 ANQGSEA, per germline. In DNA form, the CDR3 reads TGCAGCGTTGGTCGGATGATGAACACTGAAGCTTTCTTT. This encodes CSVGRMMNTEAFF.

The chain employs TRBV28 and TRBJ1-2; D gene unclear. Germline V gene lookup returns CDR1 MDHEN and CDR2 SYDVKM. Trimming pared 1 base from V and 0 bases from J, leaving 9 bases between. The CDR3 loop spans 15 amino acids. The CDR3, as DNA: TGTGCCAGCAGTTTATTAAGAGATACTAACTATGGCTACACCTTC. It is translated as CASSLLRDTNYGYTF.

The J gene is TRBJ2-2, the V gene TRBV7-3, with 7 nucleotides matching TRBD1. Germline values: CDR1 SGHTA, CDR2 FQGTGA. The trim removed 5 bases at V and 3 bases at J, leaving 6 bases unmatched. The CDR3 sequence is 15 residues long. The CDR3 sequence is CASSPTGTDTGELFF. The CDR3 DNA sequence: TGTGCCAGCAGCCCCACAGGGACAGACACCGGGGAGCTGTTTTTT. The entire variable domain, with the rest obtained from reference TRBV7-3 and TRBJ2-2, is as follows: GAGVSQTPSNKVTEKGKYVELRCDPISGHTALYWYRQSLGQGPEFLIYFQGTGAADDSGLPNDRFFAVRPEGSVSTLKIQRTERGDSAVYLCASSPTGTDTGELFFGEGSRLTVL.